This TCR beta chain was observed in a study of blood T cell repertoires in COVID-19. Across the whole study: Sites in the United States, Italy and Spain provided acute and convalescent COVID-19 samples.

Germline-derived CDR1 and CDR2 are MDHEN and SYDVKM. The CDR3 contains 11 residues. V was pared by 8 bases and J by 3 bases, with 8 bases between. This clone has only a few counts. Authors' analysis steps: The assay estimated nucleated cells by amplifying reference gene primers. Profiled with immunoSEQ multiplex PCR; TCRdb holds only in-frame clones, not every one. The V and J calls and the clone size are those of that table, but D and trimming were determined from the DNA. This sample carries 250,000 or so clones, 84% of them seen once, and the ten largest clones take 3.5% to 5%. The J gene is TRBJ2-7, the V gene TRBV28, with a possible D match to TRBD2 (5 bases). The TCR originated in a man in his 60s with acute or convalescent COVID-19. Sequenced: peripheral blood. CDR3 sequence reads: CASGRDYEQYF. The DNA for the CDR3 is TGTGCCAGCGGACGGGACTACGAGCAGTACTTC.